This T cell receptor (beta chain) appears in the sequencing data of a study of shared clonotypes between healthy human individuals. CDR3 size: 21 residues. CDR1 SGHRS and CDR2 YFSETQ come from the germline V gene. Trimming removed 3 bases from V and 1 base from J; junction bases left unmatched: 18. Turning to this clone: Its antigen is still unknown.

In replicate PCRs of sorted subsets, approximately 200 ng DNA, about 30,000 T cell genomes, was used. The table came from immunoSEQ multiplex PCR; TCRdb's copy has only in-frame clones and leaves some out. This sample yields some 1.5 million clones, of which approximately 98% are seen a single time; less than 0.55% belongs to the top ten. The donors were all Caucasian adults (living in Nashville, Tennessee). General study findings and limits: Compared with clonotypes that all four donors shared, non-shared clonotypes had lower generation probabilities.

The J gene is TRBJ2-3, the V gene TRBV5-1, with 12 bases aligning to TRBD2. Source material: naive CD4+ T cells sorted from blood. The subset was: CD45RA+ positively selected. The TCR comes from a man between 25 and 39 years old in good health. The CDR3 loop is CASSSQPTSGSSPVGTDTQYF. Here the CDR3 DNA reads TGCGCCAGCAGCTCGCAGCCGACTAGCGGGAGCAGTCCAGTAGGCACAGATACGCAGTATTTT.